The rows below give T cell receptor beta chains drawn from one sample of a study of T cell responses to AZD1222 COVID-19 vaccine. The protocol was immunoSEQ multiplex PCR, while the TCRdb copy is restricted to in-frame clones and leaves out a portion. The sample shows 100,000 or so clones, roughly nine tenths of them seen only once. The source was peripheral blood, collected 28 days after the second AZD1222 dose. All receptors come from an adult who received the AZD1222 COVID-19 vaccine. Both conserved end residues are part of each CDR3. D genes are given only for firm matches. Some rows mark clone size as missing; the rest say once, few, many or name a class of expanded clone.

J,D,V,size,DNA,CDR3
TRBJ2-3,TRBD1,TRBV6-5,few,TGTGCCAGCAGTCGGACAGGGAGCACAGATACGCAGTATTTT,CASSRTGSTDTQYF
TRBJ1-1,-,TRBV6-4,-,TGTGCCAGCAGTGGGTCAGGGGAAAGAACTGAAGCTTTCTTT,CASSGSGERTEAFF
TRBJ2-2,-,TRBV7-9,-,TGTGCCAGCAGCTTAGGGGGTATCGGGGAGCTGTTTTTT,CASSLGGIGELFF
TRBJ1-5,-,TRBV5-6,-,TGTGCCAGCAGCTTGGAGGGCAGGGGCAATCAGCCCCAGCATTTT,CASSLEGRGNQPQHF
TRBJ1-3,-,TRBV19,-,TGTGCCACCTCGGGCTTTGCGAGGGGAAACACCATATATTTT,CATSGFARGNTIYF
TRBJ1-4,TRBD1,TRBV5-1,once,TGCGCCAGCAGCGAGGGGACAGGGAATGAAAAACTGTTTTTT,CASSEGTGNEKLFF
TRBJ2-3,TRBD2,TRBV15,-,TGTGCCACCAGCAGAGAACTAGCGGGAGCCTGGGATACGCAGTATTTT,CATSRELAGAWDTQYF
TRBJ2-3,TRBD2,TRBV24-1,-,TGTGCCACCAGTGATGTAGCGGGCCCGAGCACAGATACGCAGTATTTT,CATSDVAGPSTDTQYF
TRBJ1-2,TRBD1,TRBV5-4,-,TGTGCCAGCAGCTTGTCCCGGGACAGGGCTACTAACTATGGCTACACCTTC,CASSLSRDRATNYGYTF
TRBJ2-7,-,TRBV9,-,TGTGCCAGCAGCGTAGGGTTTAGCGCATCCTACGAGCAGTACTTC,CASSVGFSASYEQYF
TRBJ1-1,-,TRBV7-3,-,TGTGCCAGCAGCAAACAGCCGAACACTGAAGCTTTCTTT,CASSKQPNTEAFF